The 24 T cell receptor beta chains presented below share a single source sample, sequenced in a study of blood T cells in healthy people across ages. Together with a sample-barcoded 5' primer, a J-beta primer mix was included in a second PCR lasting roughly 6 to 12 cycles. TCRdb recomputed calls from the 5' RACE reads with MiXCR, one row per CDR3 protein. The sample contains some 730,000 distinct CDR3 sequences, 20% to 25% of which appear only once. Sequenced sample: blood. The receptors shown here come from a man aged 65 to 85 in good health.

The V and J genes are TRBV19 and TRBJ2-7; D is possibly TRBD2 (5 bases). The CDR3 spans 15 residues. In germline, CDR1 is LNHDA, CDR2 SQIVND (reference sequence). The germline V and J ends were trimmed by 3 bases and 0 bases, with 12 bases remaining between them. CDR3 in amino acids: CASSIVPGSSYEQYF. The CDR3 coding sequence is TGTGCCAGTAGTATCGTCCCTGGGAGCTCCTACGAGCAGTACTTC.

In its sample, this clonotype was seen a few times. The V call is TRBV7-9, the J call TRBJ2-7; possible D gene TRBD1, 6 bases. Trimming removed 3 bases at V and 5 bases at J, with 20 bases between. CDR3 length: 16 residues. CDR1 and CDR2 from the germline V gene are SEHNR and FQNEAQ (reference sequence). This chain's CDR3 is CASSLDSPFRADEQYF. The CDR3, as DNA: TGTGCCAGCAGCTTGGACAGCCCTTTCCGAGCAGACGAGCAGTACTTC.

This clonotype appeared a few times. V and J are TRBV12-3 or TRBV12-4 and TRBJ2-5; 10 bases fit TRBD1. V was pared by 4 bases and J by 5 bases, with 7 bases of the junction left unmatched. This CDR3 is built from 15 residues. CDR3: CASSSPGTGVETQYF. DNA of the CDR3: TGTGCCAGCAGTTCCCCCGGGACAGGGGTGGAGACCCAGTACTTC.

The chain's CDR3 is CASSLQPGGQADTQYF. The CDR3 bases are TGTGCCAGCAGCTTACAACCAGGGGGCCAAGCGGATACGCAGTATTTT. The rearrangement joins TRBV7-3 to TRBJ2-3, with 8 bases that match TRBD1. The CDR3 runs 16 residues. Germline V lookup: CDR1 SGHTA, CDR2 FQGTGA. Unmatched junction bases numbered 10, after V lost 2 bases and J lost 6 bases.

This chain links TRBV2 with TRBJ2-5; no reliable D call. The J call could be wrong; TRBJ2-1 is a better fit for the DNA end. The CDR3 consists of 11 residues. The germline V gene has CDR1 SNHLY and CDR2 FYNNEI. The CDR3 DNA sequence: TGTGCCAGCAGGACCAACAATGAGCAGTTCTTC. Translating it yields CASRTNNEQFF.

This clonotype was seen only a few times. V gene TRBV12-3 or TRBV12-4 combines with J gene TRBJ1-5; D unclear. The CDR3 length is 14 residues. V gave up 6 bases and J gave up 6 bases, with 15 bases separating them. The CDR3, as DNA: TGTGCCAGCAGACACGGGCAGGCCGGTCAGCCCCAGCATTTT. As protein: CASRHGQAGQPQHF.

In this sample, this clonotype turned up a few times. The chain recombines TRBV7-9 with TRBJ1-2; D unclear. CDR3 length: 14 amino acids. Trimming shortened V by 0 bases and J by 0 bases, and 5 bases separated the two germline ends. The germline CDR1 and CDR2 sequences are SEHNR and FQNEAQ (reference sequence). CDR3 sequence reads: CASSLAVTNYGYTF. The CDR3 DNA follows: TGTGCCAGCAGCTTAGCAGTGACTAACTATGGCTACACCTTC.

This clonotype has only a few counts. One end of the junction does not line up with germline, which may come from a read error. The rearrangement links TRBV29-1 to TRBJ2-3; D may be TRBD1 or TRBD2 (5 bases each). Germline CDR1 SQVTM, CDR2 ANQGSEA. The CDR3 has 15 residues. This CDR3 reads CSVEGGFVLADPQYF. The DNA for the CDR3 is TGCAGCGTTGAAGGGGGGTTTGTTCTCGCAGATCCGCAGTATTTT.

This clonotype was counted between two and nine times. The rearrangement uses TRBV7-9 and TRBJ1-2; D call uncertain. V was shortened by 2 bases and J by 7 bases, with 8 bases between the two germline ends. Per germline, CDR1 SEHNR and CDR2 FQNEAQ (reference sequence). This CDR3 region has 12 residues. The CDR3 DNA reads as TGTGCCAGCAGCTTACCCGATGGTGGCTACACCTTC. It codes for CASSLPDGGYTF.

This clonotype has only a few counts. The rearrangement links TRBV5-1 to TRBJ2-5, with 13 bases that match TRBD2. CDR1 and CDR2 from the germline V gene are SGHRS and YFSETQ. V gave up 0 bases and J gave up 2 bases; unmatched junction bases: 1. This CDR3 spans 16 amino acids. This CDR3 is CASSLVTSGRQETQYF. As DNA, the CDR3 is TGCGCCAGCAGCTTGGTGACTAGCGGGAGGCAAGAGACCCAGTACTTC.

This rearrangement joins TRBV18 to TRBJ1-1, with D perhaps matching TRBD1 (5 bases). CDR1 and CDR2 (germline): KGHSH, LQKENI. V was trimmed by 4 bases and J by 5 bases, leaving 17 bases between them. This CDR3 has 15 amino acids. The CDR3 sequence: CASSQGGDGLTEAFF. In DNA, the CDR3 is TGTGCCAGCTCACAGGGAGGGGACGGGTTGACTGAAGCTTTCTTT.

This chain links TRBV4-1 with TRBJ2-3; TRBD2 aligns across 10 bases. CDR1 and CDR2 from the germline V gene are MGHRA and YSYEKL. CDR3 length: 20 residues. The trim removed 0 bases at V and 4 bases at J, leaving 16 bases unmatched. CDR3 region: CASSQDLGLAASEGADTQYF. The DNA for the CDR3 is TGCGCCAGCAGCCAAGACCTAGGACTAGCGGCCTCCGAGGGGGCAGATACGCAGTATTTT.

The V and J genes are TRBV20-1 and TRBJ1-2, with D possibly TRBD1 on 6 matching bases. The germline V gene has CDR1 DFQATT and CDR2 SNEGSKA (reference sequence). V shed 2 bases and J shed 13 bases, with 17 bases lying between them. The CDR3 has 12 amino acids. The CDR3 coding sequence is TGCAGTGCTAGACAGGGGATGGAGGAGAGCACCTTC. Encoded protein: CSARQGMEESTF.

This clonotype was detected ten times or more. This sequence joins TRBV18 and TRBJ2-5; D is unresolved. The germline V gene has CDR1 KGHSH and CDR2 LQKENI. This CDR3 is 13 amino acids long. Trimming pared 0 bases from V and 5 bases from J, leaving 7 bases between. CDR3 sequence: CASSPPDSETQYF. The CDR3 bases are TGTGCCAGCTCACCACCCGATAGTGAGACCCAGTACTTC.

In this sample, this clonotype turned up many times. This chain links TRBV6-6 with TRBJ2-3; D remains ambiguous. The germline gives CDR1 MNHNY, CDR2 SVGAGI (reference sequence). This CDR3 is built from 13 residues. Trimming cost V 0 bases and J 6 bases, with 7 bases left between them. CDR3 bases: TGTGCCAGCAGTTACTCAGGGCCGGATACGCAGTATTTT. Its translation: CASSYSGPDTQYF.

For this clonotype: At one of its ends the junction is not consistent with the germline gene, which may arise from a read error. The rearrangement links TRBV27 to TRBJ2-4; D is possibly TRBD2 (5 bases). CDR3 length equals 16 residues. Germline V gene lookup returns CDR1 MNHEY and CDR2 SMNVEV (reference sequence). This chain's CDR3 is CASSLSPEGAKNIRYF. CDR3 nucleotide sequence: TGTGCCAGCAGTTTATCGCCAGAGGGAGCCAAAAACATTCGGTACTTC.

The chain is built from TRBV3-1 and TRBJ1-5; D uncertain. V gave up 1 base and J gave up 3 bases, with 10 bases separating them. The CDR3 covers 15 residues. Germline CDR1 is LGHDT and CDR2 is YNNKEL (reference sequence). DNA for the CDR3: TGTGCCAGCAGCCAAGGAGGGAATAACAATCAGCCCCAGCATTTT. It is translated as CASSQGGNNNQPQHF.

This clonotype was detected ten times or more. V gene TRBV10-2 combines with J gene TRBJ2-2, with D possibly matching TRBD1 (5 bases). This CDR3 is built from 14 residues. V lost 6 bases, J lost 1 base, and 9 bases lay in between. CDR1 is WSHSY, CDR2 SAAADI, per germline. The CDR3 protein is CASRTQGNTGELFF. Here the CDR3 DNA reads TGCGCCAGCAGGACCCAGGGGAACACCGGGGAGCTGTTTTTT.

The chain couples TRBV18 to TRBJ1-5; 9 bases fit TRBD1. The CDR3 sequence is 16 residues long. Unmatched junction bases numbered 3, after V lost 3 bases and J lost 0 bases. Germline CDR1 and CDR2: KGHSH and LQKENI. The CDR3 loop reads CASSPGQGGSNQPQHF. The CDR3 DNA reads as TGTGCCAGCTCACCGGGACAGGGAGGTAGCAATCAGCCCCAGCATTTT. Supplemented by reference TRBV18 and TRBJ1-5, the full variable domain reads NAGVMQNPRHLVRRRGQEARLRCSPMKGHSHVYWYRQLPEEGLKFMVYLQKENIIDESGMPKERFSAEFPKEGPSILRIQQVVRGDSAAYFCASSPGQGGSNQPQHFGDGTRLSIL.

The rearrangement joins TRBV12-3 or TRBV12-4 to TRBJ2-2, with 7 bases that match TRBD1. The CDR3 runs to 16 residues. V gave up 7 bases and J gave up 0 bases; unmatched junction bases: 8. This CDR3 is CASTLPGQSNTGELFF. CDR3 DNA: TGTGCCAGCACCTTACCGGGACAGTCGAACACCGGGGAGCTGTTTTTT.

In regard to this clonotype: A junction end diverges from the germline sequence, so it may reflect a read error. The CDR3 region is CASSQDRSGSTGTQYF. The CDR3 coding sequence is TGTGCCAGCAGCCAAGATCGGAGCGGAAGCACAGGTACGCAGTATTTT. The chain uses TRBV3-1 and TRBJ2-3; D is perhaps TRBD1 or TRBD2 (5 bases each). The CDR3 totals 16 residues. Germline CDR1 LGHDT, CDR2 YNNKEL (reference sequence).

The J gene is TRBJ2-5, the V gene TRBV29-1, with 7 bases identical to TRBD1. The CDR3 sequence is 12 residues long. Germline CDR1 is SQVTM and CDR2 is ANQGSEA. J was trimmed by 6 bases and V by 5 bases; bases with no gene match: 6. CDR3 protein: CSVTTGLKTQYF. CDR3 DNA: TGCAGCGTTACGACAGGGCTGAAGACCCAGTACTTC.

This clonotype came up a few times. The CDR3 spells CASSPRAAGVLSTDTQYF. The CDR3 region has the DNA TGTGCCAGCAGCCCTCGGGCAGCGGGCGTCCTTAGCACAGATACGCAGTATTTT. The rearrangement uses TRBV7-2 and TRBJ2-3; perhaps TRBD2 as D (6 bases). Between the trimmed V and J ends, which lost 5 bases and 0 bases, there was a span of 21 bases. The CDR3 totals 18 residues. Germline values: CDR1 SGHTA, CDR2 FQGNSA.

This clonotype was seen more than once but under ten times. This chain's CDR3 is CSATPVEGGPQETQYF. Written as DNA, the CDR3 is TGCAGTGCTACCCCAGTAGAGGGAGGGCCGCAAGAGACCCAGTACTTC. V usage is TRBV20-1 and J usage is TRBJ2-5; 7 nucleotides match TRBD2. After removal of 4 bases from V and 2 bases from J, the junction contained 13 bases not matched to a gene. This CDR3 contains 16 residues. CDR1 is DFQATT and CDR2 is SNEGSKA in the germline V gene (reference sequence).